The 21 T cell receptor beta chains presented below share a single source sample, sequenced in a study of blood T cells in healthy people across ages. Next came a second PCR, run for about 7 to 12 cycles, which used a sample-barcoded 5' primer along with a J-beta primer mix. TCRdb fed the 5' RACE reads into MiXCR, producing one record per CDR3 protein. The sample holds around 320,000 distinct CDR3 sequences; around 30% are singletons and the top ten take roughly 30%. The sequenced material came from blood. Receptor source: a woman between 65 and 79 years old in good health.

This chain connects TRBV7-9 to TRBJ2-5; 7 bases match TRBD1. Trimming at V came to 5 bases and at J to 3 bases, leaving 3 bases not matched to a gene. In germline, CDR1 is SEHNR, CDR2 FQNEAQ (reference sequence). The CDR3 is made up of 13 amino acids. The CDR3 nucleotides are TGTGCCAGCAGCCGGGACAGTAAAGAGACCCAGTACTTC. Its translation is CASSRDSKETQYF. The full variable domain, rest sourced from reference TRBV7-9 and TRBJ2-5, is DTGVSQNPRHKITKRGQNVTFRCDPISEHNRLYWYRQTLGQGPEFLTYFQNEAQLEKSRLLSDRFSAERPKGSFSTLEIQRTEQGDSAMYLCASSRDSKETQYFGPGTRLLVL.

The J gene is TRBJ1-1, the V gene TRBV6-5; TRBD1 matches 9 bases. Trimming took 5 bases from V and 6 from J; bases not matched to a gene: 7. This CDR3 contains 14 residues. Germline V lookup: CDR1 MNHEY, CDR2 SVGAGI. The CDR3 DNA reads TGTGCCAGCAGTGGGAGACAGGGGGGTCCTGAAGCTTTCTTT. Protein product: CASSGRQGGPEAFF.

The chain is built from TRBV7-2 and TRBJ1-5; D not certain. Trimming removed 0 bases at V and 3 bases at J, with 3 bases between. Germline V gene lookup returns CDR1 SGHTA and CDR2 FQGNSA. The CDR3 is 13 residues long. CDR3 loop: CASSLAANQPQHF. In DNA, the CDR3 is TGTGCCAGCAGCTTAGCCGCCAATCAGCCCCAGCATTTT.

This clonotype was found a few times. The J gene is TRBJ2-5, the V gene TRBV28, with TRBD2 as a possible D gene (6 bases). The V gene lost 3 bases and the J gene lost 8 bases, with 16 bases spanning the gap. Germline V gives CDR1 MDHEN, CDR2 SYDVKM. The CDR3 length is 14 residues. CDR3 protein: CASSLWGESETQYF. CDR3 nucleotides: TGTGCCAGCAGTTTGTGGGGGGAAAGCGAAACCCAGTACTTC.

The rearrangement uses TRBV21-1 and TRBJ2-1; the table's D call TRBD2 went unverified against the DNA. TRBV21-1 is a pseudogene segment. The CDR3 has 16 amino acids. The CDR3 nucleotides read TGTGCCAGCAGCAACCCGAGGGCGGACTCCTACAATGAGCAGTTCTTC. This sequence encodes CASSNPRADSYNEQFF.

In this sample, this clonotype turned up many times. This chain uses TRBV29-1 with TRBJ2-3; 8 bases agree with TRBD2. Per germline, CDR1 SQVTM and CDR2 ANQGSEA. The CDR3 contains 15 residues. Trimming removed 0 bases from V and 1 base from J; junction bases left unmatched: 3. The CDR3 region is CSVEDPRGGTDTQYF. The CDR3 nucleotides read TGCAGCGTTGAAGACCCGCGGGGGGGCACAGATACGCAGTATTTT.

This clonotype was recorded at least ten times. The chain links TRBV28 to TRBJ2-7; 13 bases line up with TRBD2. The J segment lost 5 bases and the V segment lost 3 bases, leaving 7 bases of the junction unmatched. CDR1 and CDR2 from the germline V gene are MDHEN and SYDVKM. The CDR3 runs to 16 residues. This chain's CDR3 is CASSLSRTSGSNEQYF. The CDR3 bases are TGTGCCAGCAGTTTGTCCCGGACTAGCGGGAGTAACGAGCAGTACTTC.

This clonotype was counted between two and nine times. V gene TRBV12-3 or TRBV12-4 combines with J gene TRBJ2-5; TRBD1 matches at 9 bases. With the DNA end fitting TRBJ2-7 better, the J assignment may be wrong. This CDR3 contains 16 residues. The CDR3 reads CASSLAGTGFYYEQYF. CDR3 DNA: TGTGCCAGCAGTTTAGCCGGGACAGGGTTTTACTACGAGCAGTACTTC.

The chain couples TRBV24-1 to TRBJ2-1, with D perhaps matching TRBD2 (6 bases). Trimming shortened V by 3 bases and J by 8 bases, and 16 bases separated the two germline ends. The CDR3 is made up of 15 amino acids. The V gene's germline CDR1 is KGHDR and CDR2 SFDVKD. The CDR3 reads CATSDPLDAGHEQFF. The CDR3 nucleotides are TGTGCCACCAGTGATCCCCTCGATGCGGGGCATGAGCAGTTCTTC.

In this sample, this clonotype turned up a few times. This sequence joins TRBV3-1 and TRBJ2-5; TRBD2 aligns across 7 bases. V lost 1 base and J lost 6; bases outside the gene matches: 8. The CDR3 contains 15 residues. Germline V CDR1 and CDR2: LGHDT, YNNKEL (reference sequence). As DNA, the CDR3 is TGTGCCAGCAGCCAAGGTGGCGGGAGAGCAAAGACCCAGTACTTC. The encoded protein is CASSQGGGRAKTQYF.

There are a few counts of this clonotype. This chain joins TRBV6-1 and TRBJ1-3; D is unresolved. The CDR3 totals 15 residues. Germline CDR1 MNHNS, CDR2 SASEGT. The germline V and J ends were trimmed by 5 bases and 0 bases, with 11 bases remaining between them. CDR3 in DNA: TGTGCCAGCAGTCACACCACCATCTCTGGAAACACCATATATTTT. Translating it yields CASSHTTISGNTIYF.

There are many counts of this clonotype. The rearrangement links TRBV5-1 to TRBJ2-5; a weak D match, TRBD2 (6 bases). The DNA end is a closer match to TRBJ2-7, so the J assignment may be wrong. The CDR3 is made up of 14 amino acids. Germline assignment: CDR1 SGHRS and CDR2 YFSETQ. The CDR3 sequence is CASSSNTGAYEQYF. The DNA for the CDR3 is TGCGCCAGCAGTTCAAACACGGGGGCCTACGAGCAGTACTTC.

This clonotype was found many times. The chain recombines TRBV27 with TRBJ1-1; D may be TRBD1 (5 bases). The V end lost 6 bases, the J end lost 10 bases, and 15 bases lay between the germline ends. Per germline, CDR1 MNHEY and CDR2 SMNVEV (reference sequence). CDR3 length equals 12 residues. The CDR3 nucleotides read TGTGCCAGCAGACGACCCCCGGGACGAGCTTTCTTT. This encodes CASRRPPGRAFF.

The chain joins TRBV21-1 to TRBJ2-7; the D segment call TRBD2 is taken from the table without a DNA check. TRBV21-1 is tagged as a pseudogene. CDR3 length: 13 residues. CDR3 residues: CASRSGRCSEQYF. In DNA form, the CDR3 reads TGTGCCAGCCGTAGCGGGAGGTGTAGCGAGCAGTACTTC.

This clonotype was counted a few times. The V gene is TRBV19, the J gene TRBJ2-1, with D perhaps matching TRBD1 (7 bases). The CDR3 is 15 residues long. The V end was cut by 3 bases, the J end by 6 bases, with 15 bases between. Germline V CDR1 and CDR2: LNHDA, SQIVND (reference sequence). The CDR3 bases are TGTGCCAGTAGTATTGGAGGGGGCCAAGGCAATGAGCAGTTCTTC. Translated: CASSIGGGQGNEQFF.

This sequence joins TRBV20-1 and TRBJ1-2; D uncertain. Per germline, CDR1 DFQATT and CDR2 SNEGSKA (reference sequence). The CDR3 has 11 residues. CDR3 loop: CKGGEAYGYTF. In nucleotides, the CDR3 is TGCAAGGGCGGGGAGGCCTATGGCTACACCTTC.

This rearrangement joins TRBV7-9 to TRBJ2-2; D remains ambiguous. CDR3 length equals 13 residues. Looked up from germline, CDR1 is SEHNR and CDR2 is FQNEAQ (reference sequence). The V end lost 0 bases, the J end lost 9 bases, and 8 bases lay between the germline ends. CDR3 sequence: CASSLALSRELFF. The CDR3 DNA reads TGTGCCAGCAGCTTAGCACTCTCCCGGGAGCTGTTTTTT.

This clonotype appeared many times. This chain joins TRBV27 and TRBJ2-1, with 7 bases matching TRBD2. Germline values: CDR1 MNHEY, CDR2 SMNVEV (reference sequence). With 5 bases clipped from V and 6 bases from J, the junction kept 10 bases outside the gene matches. This CDR3 is 15 amino acids long. The CDR3 DNA is TGTGCCAGCAGTGGAGAAAGCGGGATCCGCAATGAGCAGTTCTTC. Residues: CASSGESGIRNEQFF.

This clonotype was recorded a few times. Here the CDR3 DNA reads TGTGCCAGCAGAGGGGGAAAGCGGGAGGGCCCGGGGGAGCAGTTCTTC. Protein product: CASRGGKREGPGEQFF. The V gene is TRBV28, the J gene TRBJ2-5; 10 positions match TRBD2. The J call may be mistaken, given a closer DNA end match to TRBJ2-1. The CDR3 totals 16 residues. Germline V lookup: CDR1 MDHEN, CDR2 SYDVKM.

This clonotype appeared many times. One end of the junction fails to match germline, which may point to a read error. This chain joins TRBV12-3 or TRBV12-4 and TRBJ2-3; tentatively, D is TRBD1 or TRBD2 (5 bases each). The CDR3 spans 11 residues. The DNA for the CDR3 is TGTGCCAGCAGTTTAAGAGGGACCCCTATTTTT. As protein: CASSLRGTPIF.

V gene TRBV12-3 or TRBV12-4 combines with J gene TRBJ2-1, with 11 bases identical to TRBD2. The CDR3 is 18 residues long. The ends lost 1 base at V and 2 bases at J; junction bases unmatched: 7. Written as DNA, the CDR3 is TGTGCCAGCAGTTTAGTGGCTAGCGGGGGGAGAGCCTACAATGAGCAGTTCTTC. Encoded protein: CASSLVASGGRAYNEQFF.